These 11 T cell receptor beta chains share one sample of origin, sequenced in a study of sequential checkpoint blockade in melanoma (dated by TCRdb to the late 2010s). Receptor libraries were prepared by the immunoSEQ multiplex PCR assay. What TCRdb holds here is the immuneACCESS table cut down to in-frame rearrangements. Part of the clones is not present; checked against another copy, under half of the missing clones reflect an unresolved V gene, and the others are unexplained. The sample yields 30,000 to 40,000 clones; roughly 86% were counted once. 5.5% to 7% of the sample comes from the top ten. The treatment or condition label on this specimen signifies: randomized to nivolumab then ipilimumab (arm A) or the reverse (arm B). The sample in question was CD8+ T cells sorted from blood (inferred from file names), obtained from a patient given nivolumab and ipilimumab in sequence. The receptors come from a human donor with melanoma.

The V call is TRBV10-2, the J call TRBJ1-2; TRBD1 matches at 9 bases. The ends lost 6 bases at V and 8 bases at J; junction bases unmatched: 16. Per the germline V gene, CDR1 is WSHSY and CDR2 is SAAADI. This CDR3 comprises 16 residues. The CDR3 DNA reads TGCGCCAGCAGCCCGGCGGTCTGGGACAGGGCAACGGGCTACACCTTC. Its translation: CASSPAVWDRATGYTF.

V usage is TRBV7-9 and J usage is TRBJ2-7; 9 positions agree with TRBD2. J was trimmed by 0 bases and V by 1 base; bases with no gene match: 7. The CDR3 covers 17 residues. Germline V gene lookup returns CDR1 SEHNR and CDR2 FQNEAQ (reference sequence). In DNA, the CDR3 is TGTGCCAGCAGCTTAGGTCCTAGCGGGGTTAGCTCCTACGAGCAGTACTTC. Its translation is CASSLGPSGVSSYEQYF.

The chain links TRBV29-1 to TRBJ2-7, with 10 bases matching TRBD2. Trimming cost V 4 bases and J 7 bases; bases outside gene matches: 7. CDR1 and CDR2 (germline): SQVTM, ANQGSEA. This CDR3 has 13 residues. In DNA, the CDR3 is TGCAGCGTTGGTCTAGCGGGAGCGCAGGAGCAGTACTTC. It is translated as CSVGLAGAQEQYF.

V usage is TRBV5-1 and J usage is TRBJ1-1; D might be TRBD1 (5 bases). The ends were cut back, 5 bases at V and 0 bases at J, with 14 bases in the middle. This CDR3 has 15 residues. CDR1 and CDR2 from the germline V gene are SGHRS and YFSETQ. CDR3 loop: CASSKEGLLNTEAFF. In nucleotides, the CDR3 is TGCGCCAGCAGTAAGGAGGGACTGCTGAACACTGAAGCTTTCTTT.

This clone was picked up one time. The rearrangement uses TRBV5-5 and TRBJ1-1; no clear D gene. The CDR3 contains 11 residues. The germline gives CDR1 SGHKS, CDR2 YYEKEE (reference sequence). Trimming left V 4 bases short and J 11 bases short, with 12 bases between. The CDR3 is CASSPEGRAFF. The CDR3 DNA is TGTGCCAGCAGCCCCGAGGGAAGGGCTTTCTTT.

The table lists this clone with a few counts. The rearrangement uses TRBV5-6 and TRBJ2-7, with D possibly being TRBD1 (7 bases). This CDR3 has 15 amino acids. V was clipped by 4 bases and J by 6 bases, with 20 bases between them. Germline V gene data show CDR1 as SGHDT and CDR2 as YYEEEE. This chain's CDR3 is CASSADLQGTGEQYF. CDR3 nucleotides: TGTGCCAGCAGCGCCGACTTACAGGGGACTGGCGAGCAGTACTTC.

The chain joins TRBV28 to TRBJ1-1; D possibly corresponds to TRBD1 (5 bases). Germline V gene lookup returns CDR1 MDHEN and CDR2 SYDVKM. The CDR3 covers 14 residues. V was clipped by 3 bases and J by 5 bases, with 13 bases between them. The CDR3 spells CASSFRPGGTEAFF. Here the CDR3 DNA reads TGTGCCAGCAGTTTCCGCCCCGGGGGGACTGAAGCTTTCTTT.

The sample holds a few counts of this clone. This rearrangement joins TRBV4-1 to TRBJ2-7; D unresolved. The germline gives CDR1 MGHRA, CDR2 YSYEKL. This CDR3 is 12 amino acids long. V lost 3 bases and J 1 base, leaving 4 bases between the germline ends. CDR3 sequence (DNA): TGCGCCAGCAGCCACGGGTCCTACGAGCAGTACTTC. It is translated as CASSHGSYEQYF.

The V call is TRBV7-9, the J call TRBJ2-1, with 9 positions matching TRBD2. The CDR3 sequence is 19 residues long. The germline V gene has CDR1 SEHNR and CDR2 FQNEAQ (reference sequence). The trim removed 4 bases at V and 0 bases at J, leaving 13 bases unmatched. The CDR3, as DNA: TGTGCCAGCAGCTCTCCTAGCGGGGTTACCCTGAGCTCCTACAATGAGCAGTTCTTC. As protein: CASSSPSGVTLSSYNEQFF.

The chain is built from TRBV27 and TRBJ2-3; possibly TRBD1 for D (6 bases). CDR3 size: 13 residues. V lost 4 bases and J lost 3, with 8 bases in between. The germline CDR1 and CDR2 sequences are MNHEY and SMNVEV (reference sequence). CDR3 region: CASSSQGTDTQYF. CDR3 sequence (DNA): TGTGCCAGCAGTTCACAGGGTACAGATACGCAGTATTTT.

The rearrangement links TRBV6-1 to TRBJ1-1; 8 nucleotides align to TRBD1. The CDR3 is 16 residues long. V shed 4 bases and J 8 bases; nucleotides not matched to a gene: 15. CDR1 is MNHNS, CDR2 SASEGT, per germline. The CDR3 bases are TGTGCCAGCAGTGTACCCCCCGGGCAGGGGGCAGGAGAAGCTTTCTTT. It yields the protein CASSVPPGQGAGEAFF.